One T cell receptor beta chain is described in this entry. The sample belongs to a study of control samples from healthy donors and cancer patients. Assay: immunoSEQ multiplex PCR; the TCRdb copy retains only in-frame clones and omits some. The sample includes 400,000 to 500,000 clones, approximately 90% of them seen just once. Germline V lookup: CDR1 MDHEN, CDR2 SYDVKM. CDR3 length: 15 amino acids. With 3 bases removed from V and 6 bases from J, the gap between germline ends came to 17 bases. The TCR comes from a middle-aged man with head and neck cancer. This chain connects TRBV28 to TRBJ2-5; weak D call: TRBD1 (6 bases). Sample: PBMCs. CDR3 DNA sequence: TGTGCCAGCAGTTTCGGCGCAGGGGACCCAAAGACCCAGTACTTC. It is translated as CASSFGAGDPKTQYF. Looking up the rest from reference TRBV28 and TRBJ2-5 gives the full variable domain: DVKVTQSSRYLVKRTGEKVFLECVQDMDHENMFWYRQDPGLGLRLIYFSYDVKMKEKGDIPEGYSVSREKKERFSLILESASTNQTSMYLCASSFGAGDPKTQYFGPGTRLLVL.